There are a few counts of the clone carrying this T cell receptor beta chain. Antigen specificity is unknown. This sample was taken from a study of metastatic and nonmetastatic thyroid tumors. Prior to thyroid surgery, none of the patients had received any treatment. Germline V gene data show CDR1 as SGHTA and CDR2 as FQGNSA. V dropped 5 bases and J dropped 6 bases, with 10 bases sitting between them. This CDR3 region has 12 residues. Points from the study as a whole: For both blood and tumor, malignant thyroid tumors reportedly showed significantly higher TCR beta diversity than benign nodules did.

Per the original data handling: Variation in CDR3 across clinicopathological groups served as the basis for constructing a distant-metastasis classifier in papillary thyroid cancer. TCRdb re-analyzed the PCR reads using MiXCR. What appears here as the V and J calls and clone size reflects TCRdb's work, not the paper's. Here the sample spans some 6,900 clones, just under 30% being singletons. The origin of this receptor is a female donor with papillary thyroid cancer or a benign thyroid nodule (not recorded which). Some clones in this sample may be carry-over from other donors' samples. Sequenced sample: tumor tissue. V and J are TRBV7-2 and TRBJ1-1; D is undetermined. CDR3 nucleotides: TGTGCCAGCAGCCCGACATTATCTGAAGCTTTCTTT. Protein product: CASSPTLSEAFF.